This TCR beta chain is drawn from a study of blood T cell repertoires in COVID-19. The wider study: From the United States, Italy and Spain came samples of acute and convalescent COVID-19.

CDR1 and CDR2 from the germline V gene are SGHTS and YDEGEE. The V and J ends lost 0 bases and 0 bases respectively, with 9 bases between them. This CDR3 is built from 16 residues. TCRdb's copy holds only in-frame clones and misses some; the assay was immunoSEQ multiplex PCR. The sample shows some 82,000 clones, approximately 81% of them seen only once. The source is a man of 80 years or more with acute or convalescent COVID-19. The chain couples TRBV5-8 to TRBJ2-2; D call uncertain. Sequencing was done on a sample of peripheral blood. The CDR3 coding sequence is TGTGCCAGCAGCTTGGCACTTTTATCGAACACCGGGGAGCTGTTTTTT. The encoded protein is CASSLALLSNTGELFF.